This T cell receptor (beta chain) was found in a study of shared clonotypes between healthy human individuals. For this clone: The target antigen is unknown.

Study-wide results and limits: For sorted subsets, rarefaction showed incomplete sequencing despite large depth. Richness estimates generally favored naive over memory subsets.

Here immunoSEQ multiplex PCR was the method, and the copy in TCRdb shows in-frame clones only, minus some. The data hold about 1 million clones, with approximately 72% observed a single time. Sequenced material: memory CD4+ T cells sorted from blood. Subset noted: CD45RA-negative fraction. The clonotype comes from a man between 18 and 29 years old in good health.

As DNA, the CDR3 is TGTGCCATCAGTGTCGGGACTCTTACAGATACGCAGTATTTT. Translation: CAISVGTLTDTQYF. The gene calls are TRBV10-3 and TRBJ2-3, with D possibly matching TRBD2 (6 bases). V was trimmed by 4 bases and J by 3 bases, leaving 11 bases between them. Looked up from germline, CDR1 is ENHRY and CDR2 is SYGVKD. There are 14 residues in the CDR3.